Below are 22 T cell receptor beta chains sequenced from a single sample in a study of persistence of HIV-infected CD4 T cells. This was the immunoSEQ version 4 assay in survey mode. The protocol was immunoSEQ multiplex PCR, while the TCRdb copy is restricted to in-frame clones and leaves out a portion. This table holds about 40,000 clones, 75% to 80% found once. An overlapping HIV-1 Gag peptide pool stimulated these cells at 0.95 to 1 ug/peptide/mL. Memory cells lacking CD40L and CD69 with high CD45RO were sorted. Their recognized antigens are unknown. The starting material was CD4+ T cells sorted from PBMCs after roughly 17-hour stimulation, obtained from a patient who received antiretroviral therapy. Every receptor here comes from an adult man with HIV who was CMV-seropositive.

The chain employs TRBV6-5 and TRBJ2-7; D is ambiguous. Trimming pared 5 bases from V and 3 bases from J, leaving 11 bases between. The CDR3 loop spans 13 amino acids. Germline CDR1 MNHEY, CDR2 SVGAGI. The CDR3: CASSTLAFYEQYF. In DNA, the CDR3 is TGTGCCAGCAGTACCCTGGCCTTCTACGAGCAGTACTTC.

The CDR3 sequence is CASSVGLRVEGDTQYF. The CDR3 DNA sequence: TGTGCCAGCAGCGTAGGTTTGAGAGTAGAAGGGGATACGCAGTATTTT. The rearrangement uses TRBV9 and TRBJ2-3; D is ambiguous. Germline loops: CDR1 SGDLS, CDR2 YYNGEE. Trimming removed 0 bases at V and 6 bases at J, with 17 bases between. This CDR3 has 16 residues.

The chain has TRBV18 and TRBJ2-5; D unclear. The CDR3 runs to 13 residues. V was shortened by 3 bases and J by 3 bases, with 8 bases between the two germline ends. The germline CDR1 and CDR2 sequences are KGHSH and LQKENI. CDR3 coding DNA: TGTGCCAGCTCACCTGGGTTGGAAGAGACCCAGTACTTC. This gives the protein CASSPGLEETQYF.

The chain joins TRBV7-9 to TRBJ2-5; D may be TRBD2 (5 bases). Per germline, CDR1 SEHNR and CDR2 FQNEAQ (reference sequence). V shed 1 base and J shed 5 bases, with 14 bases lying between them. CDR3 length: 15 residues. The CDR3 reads CASSLVERARETQYF. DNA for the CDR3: TGTGCCAGCAGCTTAGTTGAGAGGGCCCGGGAGACCCAGTACTTC.

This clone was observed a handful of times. CDR3 DNA sequence: TGTGCCAGTAGTATAGATCGTGGGGCCAACGTCCTGACTTTC. It yields the protein CASSIDRGANVLTF. The chain carries TRBV19 and TRBJ2-6; the D is unclear. The length of the CDR3 is 14 residues. Germline values: CDR1 LNHDA, CDR2 SQIVND (reference sequence). Trimming left V 0 bases short and J 3 bases short, with 3 bases between.

The DNA of the CDR3 is TGTGCCAGTAGTACTAGTGGGGGACAGGGTACCTACGAGCAGTACTTC. Translating it yields CASSTSGGQGTYEQYF. V and J are TRBV19 and TRBJ2-7; 9 nucleotides align to TRBD1. Germline V gene data show CDR1 as LNHDA and CDR2 as SQIVND (reference sequence). Germline trimming cut 4 bases from V and 2 bases from J; bases unmatched to any gene: 9. CDR3 length: 16 residues.

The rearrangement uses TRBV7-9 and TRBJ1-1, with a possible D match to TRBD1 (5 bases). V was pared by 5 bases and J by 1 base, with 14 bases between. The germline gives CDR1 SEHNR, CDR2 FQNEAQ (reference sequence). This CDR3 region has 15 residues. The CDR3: CASSGRKGWNTEAFF. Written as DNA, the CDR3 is TGTGCCAGCAGCGGGAGGAAGGGGTGGAACACTGAAGCTTTCTTT.

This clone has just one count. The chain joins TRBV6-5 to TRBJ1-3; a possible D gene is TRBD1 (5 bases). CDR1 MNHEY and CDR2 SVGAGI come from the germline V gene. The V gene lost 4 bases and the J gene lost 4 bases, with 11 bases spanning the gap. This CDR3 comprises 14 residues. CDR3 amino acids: CASSFRDAGNTIYF. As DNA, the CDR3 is TGTGCCAGCAGTTTCCGGGACGCCGGAAACACCATATATTTT.

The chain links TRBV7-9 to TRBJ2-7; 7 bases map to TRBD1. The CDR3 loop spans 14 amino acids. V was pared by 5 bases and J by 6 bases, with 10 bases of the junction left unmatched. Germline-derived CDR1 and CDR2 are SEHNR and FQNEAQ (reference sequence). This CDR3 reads CASSTTGLFSEQYF. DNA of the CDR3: TGTGCCAGCAGCACGACAGGGTTGTTCTCCGAGCAGTACTTC. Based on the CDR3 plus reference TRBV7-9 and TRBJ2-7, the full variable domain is DTGVSQNPRHKITKRGQNVTFRCDPISEHNRLYWYRQTLGQGPEFLTYFQNEAQLEKSRLLSDRFSAERPKGSFSTLEIQRTEQGDSAMYLCASSTTGLFSEQYFGPGTRLTVT.

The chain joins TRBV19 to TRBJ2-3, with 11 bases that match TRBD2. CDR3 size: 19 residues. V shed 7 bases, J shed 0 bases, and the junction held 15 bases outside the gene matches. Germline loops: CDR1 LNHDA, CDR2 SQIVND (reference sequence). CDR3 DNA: TGTGCCAGTACCGGGGGGCTAGCGGGAGGCACTCCTAGCACAGATACGCAGTATTTT. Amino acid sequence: CASTGGLAGGTPSTDTQYF.

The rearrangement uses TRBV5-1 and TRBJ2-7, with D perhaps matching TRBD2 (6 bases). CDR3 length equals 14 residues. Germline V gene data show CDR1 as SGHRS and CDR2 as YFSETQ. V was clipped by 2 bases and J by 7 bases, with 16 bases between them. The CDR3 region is CASSLNAAAGEQYF. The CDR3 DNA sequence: TGCGCCAGCAGCTTAAATGCAGCGGCGGGAGAGCAGTACTTC.

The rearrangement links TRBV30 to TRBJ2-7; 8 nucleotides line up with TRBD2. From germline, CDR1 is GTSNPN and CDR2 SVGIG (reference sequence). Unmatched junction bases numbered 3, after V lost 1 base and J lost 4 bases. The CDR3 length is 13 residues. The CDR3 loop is CAWSGGGPYEQYF. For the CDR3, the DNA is TGTGCCTGGAGTGGCGGGGGGCCTTACGAGCAGTACTTC.

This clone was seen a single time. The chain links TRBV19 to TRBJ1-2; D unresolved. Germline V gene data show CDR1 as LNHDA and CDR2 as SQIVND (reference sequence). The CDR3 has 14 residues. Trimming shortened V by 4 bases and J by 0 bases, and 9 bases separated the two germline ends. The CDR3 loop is CASSRTLANYGYTF. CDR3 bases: TGTGCCAGTAGTAGGACTCTAGCTAACTATGGCTACACCTTC. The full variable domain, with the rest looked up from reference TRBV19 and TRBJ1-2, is DGGITQSPKYLFRKEGQNVTLSCEQNLNHDAMYWYRQDPGQGLRLIYYSQIVNDFQKGDIAEGYSVSREKKESFPLTVTSAQKNPTAFYLCASSRTLANYGYTFGSGTRLTVV.

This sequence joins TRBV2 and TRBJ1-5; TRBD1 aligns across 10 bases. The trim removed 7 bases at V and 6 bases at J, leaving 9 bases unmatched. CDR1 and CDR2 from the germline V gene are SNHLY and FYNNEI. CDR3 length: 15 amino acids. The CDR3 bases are TGTGCCAGCACGCGACAGGGGGCGAGGCCTCAGCCCCAGCATTTT. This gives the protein CASTRQGARPQPQHF.

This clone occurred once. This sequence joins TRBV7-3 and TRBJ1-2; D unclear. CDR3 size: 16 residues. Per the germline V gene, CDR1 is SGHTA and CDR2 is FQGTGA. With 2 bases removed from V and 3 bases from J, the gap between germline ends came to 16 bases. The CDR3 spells CASSLGDGYGDYGYTF. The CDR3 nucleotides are TGTGCCAGCAGCTTAGGCGACGGGTATGGCGACTATGGCTACACCTTC.

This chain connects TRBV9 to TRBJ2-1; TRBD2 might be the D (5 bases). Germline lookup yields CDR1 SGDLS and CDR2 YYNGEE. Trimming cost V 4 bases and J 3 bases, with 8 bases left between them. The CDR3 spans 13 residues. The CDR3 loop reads CASSPGFYNEQFF. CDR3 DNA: TGTGCCAGCAGCCCGGGGTTCTACAATGAGCAGTTCTTC. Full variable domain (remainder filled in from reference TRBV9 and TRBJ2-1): DSGVTQTPKHLITATGQRVTLRCSPRSGDLSVYWYQQSLDQGLQFLIQYYNGEERAKGNILERFSAQQFPDLHSELNLSSLELGDSALYFCASSPGFYNEQFFGPGTRLTVL.

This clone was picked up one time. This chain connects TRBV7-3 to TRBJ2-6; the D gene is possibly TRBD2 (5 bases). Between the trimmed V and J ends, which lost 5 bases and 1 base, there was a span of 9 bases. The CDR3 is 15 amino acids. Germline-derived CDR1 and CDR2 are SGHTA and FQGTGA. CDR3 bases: TGTGCCAGCAGCCTTAGCGAGTCTGGGGCCAACGTCCTGACTTTC. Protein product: CASSLSESGANVLTF. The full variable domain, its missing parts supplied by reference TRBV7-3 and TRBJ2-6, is GAGVSQTPSNKVTEKGKYVELRCDPISGHTALYWYRQSLGQGPEFLIYFQGTGAADDSGLPNDRFFAVRPEGSVSTLKIQRTERGDSAVYLCASSLSESGANVLTFGAGSRLTVL.

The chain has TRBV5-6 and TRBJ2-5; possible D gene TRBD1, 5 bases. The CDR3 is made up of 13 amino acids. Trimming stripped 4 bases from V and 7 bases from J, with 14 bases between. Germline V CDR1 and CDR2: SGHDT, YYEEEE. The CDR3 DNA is TGTGCCAGCAGCCAAACAGGTCCGAGGACCCAGTACTTC. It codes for CASSQTGPRTQYF.

The CDR3 loop is CASTLQGYSEAFF. The CDR3 region has the DNA TGTGCCAGTACCCTACAGGGGTACTCTGAAGCTTTCTTT. The V call is TRBV19, the J call TRBJ1-1; TRBD1 aligns across 7 bases. CDR1 LNHDA and CDR2 SQIVND come from the germline V gene (reference sequence). V trimming: 7 bases; J trimming: 6 bases; junction bases outside the gene matches: 8. This CDR3 has 13 residues.

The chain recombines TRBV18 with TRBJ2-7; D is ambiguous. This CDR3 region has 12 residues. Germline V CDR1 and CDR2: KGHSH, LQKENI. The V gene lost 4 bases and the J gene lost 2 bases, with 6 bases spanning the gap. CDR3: CASSRITYEQYF. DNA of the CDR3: TGTGCCAGCTCACGGATCACCTACGAGCAGTACTTC.

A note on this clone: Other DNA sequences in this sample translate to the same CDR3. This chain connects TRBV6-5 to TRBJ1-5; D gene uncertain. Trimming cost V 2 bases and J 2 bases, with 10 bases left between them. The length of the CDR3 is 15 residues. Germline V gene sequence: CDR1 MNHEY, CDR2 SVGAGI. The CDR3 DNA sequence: TGTGCCAGCAGTTACGGGTCAGGAGGCAATCAGCCCCAGCATTTT. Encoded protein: CASSYGSGGNQPQHF.

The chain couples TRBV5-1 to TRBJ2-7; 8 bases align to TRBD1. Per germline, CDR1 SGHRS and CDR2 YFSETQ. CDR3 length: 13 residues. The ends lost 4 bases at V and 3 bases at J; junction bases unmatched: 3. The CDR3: CASSLDRGYEQYF. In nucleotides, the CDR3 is TGCGCCAGCAGCCTCGACAGGGGCTACGAGCAGTACTTC.